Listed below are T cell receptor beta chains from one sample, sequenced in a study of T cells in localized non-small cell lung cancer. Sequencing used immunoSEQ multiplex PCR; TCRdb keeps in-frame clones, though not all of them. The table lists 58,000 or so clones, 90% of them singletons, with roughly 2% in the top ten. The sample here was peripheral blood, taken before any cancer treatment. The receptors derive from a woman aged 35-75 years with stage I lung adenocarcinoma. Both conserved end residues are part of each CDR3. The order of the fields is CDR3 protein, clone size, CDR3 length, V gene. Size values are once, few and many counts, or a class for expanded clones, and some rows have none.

CDR3: CATSRDRESIHEQYF
size: -
length: 15
V: TRBV15

CDR3: CASSPLIQTDTQYF
size: once
length: 14
V: TRBV7-2

CDR3: CASSPGRVRGLYEQYF
size: -
length: 16
V: TRBV27

CDR3: CASSPTNYGYTF
size: -
length: 12
V: TRBV28

CDR3: CASSLGMGGGNTEAFF
size: once
length: 16
V: TRBV11-2

CDR3: CASSPGGPEAFF
size: once
length: 12
V: TRBV18

CDR3: CASSLGEGYEQYF
size: -
length: 13
V: TRBV11-1

CDR3: CASSPQGNQPQHF
size: -
length: 13
V: TRBV7-2

CDR3: CASSLDLPNTEAFF
size: -
length: 14
V: TRBV5-1

CDR3: CASSFSAGDSDQPQHF
size: -
length: 16
V: TRBV28

CDR3: CASYQGNYGYTF
size: -
length: 12
V: TRBV9

CDR3: CASSVNSAYLQPQHF
size: -
length: 15
V: TRBV19

CDR3: CASSLVRGQGTDEQFF
size: once
length: 16
V: TRBV5-4

CDR3: CASSWFRTINEQFF
size: -
length: 14
V: TRBV5-1

CDR3: CASSQDRRGRPYSNQPQHF
size: once
length: 19
V: TRBV14

CDR3: CASSGILAGGDEQYF
size: -
length: 15
V: TRBV19

CDR3: CASSVAGGNYGYTF
size: -
length: 14
V: TRBV9

CDR3: CASSQEAGTANSPLHF
size: -
length: 16
V: TRBV4-3

CDR3: CASSILAGPTTQYF
size: -
length: 14
V: TRBV19

CDR3: CATGAGGLASNEQFF
size: -
length: 15
V: TRBV10-3

CDR3: CASSWAGSSGANVLTF
size: -
length: 16
V: TRBV19

CDR3: CAWRGKAGYTF
size: -
length: 11
V: TRBV30

CDR3: CASSPELGDTQYF
size: -
length: 13
V: TRBV18

CDR3: CASSQYEQYF
size: -
length: 10
V: TRBV4-3

CDR3: CAISSGETQYF
size: -
length: 11
V: TRBV10-3

CDR3: CATSRDWDTEAFF
size: -
length: 13
V: TRBV15

CDR3: CASSPGHPGYGYTF
size: -
length: 14
V: TRBV14

CDR3: CASSPASARGVGDTQYF
size: -
length: 17
V: TRBV10-1

CDR3: CAWTGGLASTQYF
size: -
length: 13
V: TRBV30

CDR3: CASMGQGLNQPQHF
size: once
length: 14
V: TRBV6-1